What follows are 5 T cell receptor beta chains derived from one specimen sequenced in a study of cytomegalovirus exposure and HLA in healthy donors. The PCR had 60 Vbeta and 13 Jbeta primers. TCRdb keeps only in-frame clones here, not all; method: immunoSEQ multiplex PCR. The data contain roughly 180,000 clones, 70% to 90% of them seen just once; the ten biggest clones take up almost 9.5%. Sequencing was performed on PBMCs. Receptors were obtained from a man in his late teens or twenties in good health and CMV-seropositive.

This clone came up a few times. The V and J genes are TRBV6-5 and TRBJ2-5; 8 bases agree with TRBD1. The CDR3 consists of 15 residues. The J segment lost 4 bases and the V segment lost 6 bases, leaving 10 bases of the junction unmatched. Per germline, CDR1 MNHEY and CDR2 SVGAGI. The CDR3 loop reads CASSLSGGMGETQYF. In DNA, the CDR3 is TGTGCCAGCAGCCTATCAGGGGGCATGGGAGAGACCCAGTACTTC.

This chain uses TRBV15 with TRBJ2-5, with 9 bases that match TRBD2. Germline loops: CDR1 LNHNV, CDR2 YYDKDF (reference sequence). This CDR3 comprises 18 residues. The V gene end was trimmed by 0 bases and the J gene end by 5 bases; junction bases not matched to a gene: 13. In DNA, the CDR3 is TGTGCCACCAGCAGAGATCCCGGGGGCGGGGGGGCCTCGGAGACCCAGTACTTC. This codes for CATSRDPGGGGASETQYF.

The chain employs TRBV10-1 and TRBJ1-1; TRBD1 might be the D (6 bases). The CDR3 has 14 amino acids. Trimming removed 10 bases from V and 4 bases from J, with 19 bases in between. Germline CDR1 WNHNN, CDR2 SYGVQD (reference sequence). CDR3: CANLPTGLGTEAFF. The CDR3 DNA is TGCGCCAACTTACCCACAGGGTTGGGCACTGAAGCTTTCTTT.

To note about this clone: Compared with germline, one end of the junction differs, possibly owing to a read error. The CDR3 here is CASSSGQPYEQYF. The CDR3 bases are TGTGCCAGCAGCTCGGGACAACCTTACGAGCAGTACTTC. This rearrangement joins TRBV4-1 to TRBJ2-7; D may be TRBD1 (6 bases). Germline lookup yields CDR1 MGHRA and CDR2 YSYEKL. There are 13 residues in the CDR3.

DNA for the CDR3: TGTGCCACCAGCGGGAGCGGGGGCTCCTACAATGAGCAGTTCTTC. Amino acids: CATSGSGGSYNEQFF. This chain links TRBV15 with TRBJ2-1; 8 bases are a match to TRBD2. There are 15 residues in the CDR3. The germline CDR1 and CDR2 sequences are LNHNV and YYDKDF (reference sequence). The V and J ends lost 5 bases and 0 bases, in that order; junction bases with no gene match: 3.